This TCR beta chain was observed in a study of early T cells in non-severe SARS-CoV-2 infection. Study context: Whole-blood bulk RNA, unsorted, was sequenced, and chains were unpaired.

Germline V CDR1 and CDR2: DFQATT, SNEGSKA (reference sequence). CDR3 size: 15 residues. V lost 1 base to trimming and J lost 6 bases; unmatched junction nucleotides: 7. Whole-study findings and limits: Anti-spike CD8 responses were favored by VDJdb matching, which missed private and CD4 specificities.

Individually, cDNA molecules had unique molecular identifiers attached to them. One entry per CDR3 protein, called by TCRdb with MiXCR from the 5' RACE reads. The repertoire holds about 83,000 distinct CDR3 sequences, roughly 12% seen once, with approximately 7% in the top ten. This clonotype has more than one count but fewer than ten. Its antigen is still unknown. This receptor was identified in an adult who was a healthcare worker with PCR-confirmed SARS-CoV-2 infection or an uninfected control (not recorded which). Sequencing was done on a sample of whole blood. The chain couples TRBV20-1 to TRBJ2-3, with 10 bases that match TRBD2. The CDR3 DNA reads TGCAGTGCTAGAGTTCCTAGCGGGAGAGCTGATACGCAGTATTTT. Its protein product is CSARVPSGRADTQYF.